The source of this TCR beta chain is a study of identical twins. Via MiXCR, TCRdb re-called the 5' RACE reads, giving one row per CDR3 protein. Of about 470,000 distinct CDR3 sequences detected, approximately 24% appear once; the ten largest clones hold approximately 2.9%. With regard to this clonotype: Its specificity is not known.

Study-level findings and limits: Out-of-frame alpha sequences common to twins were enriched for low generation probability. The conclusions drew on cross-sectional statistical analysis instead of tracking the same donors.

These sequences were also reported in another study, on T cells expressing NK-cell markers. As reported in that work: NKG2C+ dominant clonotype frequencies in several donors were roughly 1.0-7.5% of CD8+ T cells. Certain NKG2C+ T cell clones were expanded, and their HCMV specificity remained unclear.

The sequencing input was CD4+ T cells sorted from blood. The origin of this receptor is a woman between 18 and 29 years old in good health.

Here the CDR3 reads CSASSRGGWDTQYF. CDR3 coding DNA: TGCAGTGCTAGCTCGCGGGGAGGGTGGGATACGCAGTATTTT. J is TRBJ2-3 and V is TRBV20-1; 7 nucleotides line up with TRBD2. The CDR3 has 14 residues. Trimming removed 3 bases from V and 6 bases from J; junction bases left unmatched: 9. Germline CDR1 DFQATT, CDR2 SNEGSKA (reference sequence).